This is a list of T cell receptor beta chains from one sample in a study of CD8 T cells in Susac syndrome. Each CDR3 protein gets one entry after TCRdb re-called the immunoSEQ multiplex PCR reads with MiXCR. This sample yields 230,000 or so distinct CDR3 sequences, of which around 96% are seen a single time; 0.095% belongs to the top ten. Sequencing was carried out using CD4+ T cells from PBMCs. Source of these receptors: a human donor with multiple sclerosis. The CDR3 runs from the conserved cysteine through the conserved F or W. The D gene is left open where the match is weak. Rows may omit the clone size; those that give it use once, few, many or a size class.

CDR3: CASSPPTRTEAFF
DNA: TGTGCCAGCTCACCACCGACCCGTACTGAAGCTTTCTTT
size: NA
D: NA
J: TRBJ1-1
V: TRBV18
length: 13

CDR3: CASSPDRDTQYF
DNA: TGTGCCAGCAGCCCTGACAGAGATACGCAGTATTTT
size: NA
D: NA
J: TRBJ2-3
V: TRBV9
length: 12

CDR3: CSATLSPVKNIQYF
DNA: TGCAGTGCTACCCTAAGCCCAGTCAAAAACATTCAGTACTTC
size: NA
D: NA
J: TRBJ2-4
V: TRBV20-1
length: 14

CDR3: CASSSQSSNQPQHF
DNA: TGTGCCAGCAGTTCACAGTCTTCAAATCAGCCCCAGCATTTT
size: NA
D: NA
J: TRBJ1-5
V: TRBV3-1
length: 14

CDR3: CSVDGTGVVSEQFF
DNA: TGCAGCGTTGACGGGACAGGGGTAGTCAGTGAGCAGTTCTTC
size: once
D: TRBD1
J: TRBJ2-1
V: TRBV29-1
length: 14

CDR3: CASSVAPSGRSTDTQYF
DNA: TGTGCCAGCAGCGTAGCGCCTAGCGGGAGGAGCACAGATACGCAGTATTTT
size: NA
D: TRBD2
J: TRBJ2-3
V: TRBV9
length: 17

CDR3: CASSQVIFAEAFF
DNA: TGTGCCAGCAGCCAGGTGATTTTCGCTGAAGCTTTCTTT
size: NA
D: NA
J: TRBJ1-1
V: TRBV3-1
length: 13

CDR3: CATSDRDGTDTQYF
DNA: TGTGCCACCAGTGACCGGGACGGCACAGATACGCAGTATTTT
size: NA
D: NA
J: TRBJ2-3
V: TRBV24-1
length: 14

CDR3: CASSSGQPYEQYF
DNA: TGTGCCAGCAGCAGTGGACAGCCCTACGAGCAGTACTTC
size: NA
D: NA
J: TRBJ2-7
V: TRBV6-2/TRBV6-3
length: 13

CDR3: CAWPTISSYNEQFF
DNA: TGTGCCTGGCCGACGATAAGCTCCTACAATGAGCAGTTCTTC
size: NA
D: NA
J: TRBJ2-1
V: TRBV30
length: 14

CDR3: CSVEGTESSFYGYTF
DNA: TGCAGCGTTGAGGGGACAGAGTCTTCTTTTTATGGCTACACCTTC
size: once
D: TRBD1
J: TRBJ1-2
V: TRBV29-1
length: 15

CDR3: CASRPTGLRKKLFF
DNA: TGTGCCAGCAGGCCTACAGGGCTTCGGAAAAAACTGTTTTTT
size: NA
D: NA
J: TRBJ1-4
V: TRBV11-2
length: 14

CDR3: CSAISGGLYNEQFF
DNA: TGCAGTGCTATAAGCGGGGGCCTTTACAATGAGCAGTTCTTC
size: NA
D: TRBD2
J: TRBJ2-1
V: TRBV20-1
length: 14

CDR3: CASSPLTVGVGPDTQYF
DNA: TGTGCCAGCAGCCCCTTGACGGTGGGAGTCGGTCCAGATACGCAGTATTTT
size: NA
D: NA
J: TRBJ2-3
V: TRBV4-2
length: 17

CDR3: CATSRDNGIYNEQFF
DNA: TGTGCCACCAGCAGAGATAACGGAATATACAATGAGCAGTTCTTC
size: NA
D: NA
J: TRBJ2-1
V: TRBV15
length: 15

CDR3: CSAPRGSNQPQHF
DNA: TGCAGTGCTCCCCGGGGTAGCAATCAGCCCCAGCATTTT
size: NA
D: NA
J: TRBJ1-5
V: TRBV20-1
length: 13

CDR3: CASSQVPQSWLNEKLFF
DNA: TGTGCCAGCAGCCAAGTTCCCCAAAGCTGGCTTAATGAAAAACTGTTTTTT
size: NA
D: NA
J: TRBJ1-4
V: TRBV3-1
length: 17

CDR3: CASRLDRAANQPQHF
DNA: TGTGCCAGCAGGTTGGACAGGGCTGCCAATCAGCCCCAGCATTTT
size: NA
D: TRBD1
J: TRBJ1-5
V: TRBV27
length: 15

CDR3: CSVLGQLITETQYF
DNA: TGCAGCGTCCTTGGACAGCTTATCACAGAGACCCAGTACTTC
size: NA
D: NA
J: TRBJ2-5
V: TRBV29-1
length: 14

CDR3: CATSADSTRSGQFF
DNA: TGTGCCACCAGTGCTGATTCGACTAGATCGGGGCAGTTCTTC
size: NA
D: NA
J: TRBJ2-1
V: TRBV24-1
length: 14

CDR3: CASSPGLASTGELFF
DNA: TGTGCCAGCAGCCCCGGACTAGCGTCCACCGGGGAGCTGTTTTTT
size: once
D: TRBD2
J: TRBJ2-2
V: TRBV11-2
length: 15

CDR3: CSAENTEAFF
DNA: TGCAGCGCGGAGAACACTGAAGCTTTCTTT
size: once
D: NA
J: TRBJ1-1
V: TRBV29-1
length: 10

CDR3: CASSQETGYLGYTF
DNA: TGTGCCAGCAGCCAAGAGACAGGGTATTTGGGCTACACCTTC
size: NA
D: TRBD1
J: TRBJ1-2
V: TRBV16
length: 14

CDR3: CASTSGGPYNEQFF
DNA: TGCGCCAGCACCAGTGGAGGACCCTACAATGAGCAGTTCTTC
size: NA
D: NA
J: TRBJ2-1
V: TRBV5-1
length: 14

CDR3: CAWSTPGQGGEKLFF
DNA: TGTGCCTGGAGTACGCCGGGACAGGGTGGGGAAAAACTGTTTTTT
size: NA
D: TRBD1
J: TRBJ1-4
V: TRBV30
length: 15